The 15 T cell receptor beta chains below were found in one sample sequenced in a study of beta chain features in type 1 diabetes. Every isolated RNA sample was fully reverse transcribed, so sequencing captured expressed TCRB transcripts. TCRdb's table, derived via immunoSEQ multiplex PCR, lists solely in-frame clones and lacks some. The repertoire holds 200,000 to 250,000 clones, with around 68% as singletons. The sequenced material came from naive CD4+ T cells from blood. These receptors originate from a man aged 30 to 45 in good health.

The chain is built from TRBV7-2 and TRBJ2-7; 10 bases fit TRBD2. Germline V gene sequence: CDR1 SGHTA, CDR2 FQGNSA. This CDR3 comprises 15 residues. Unmatched junction bases numbered 10, after V lost 6 bases and J lost 5 bases. The CDR3 DNA reads TGTGCCAGCAGTTCCGTGAGCGGGAGGGCCGACGAGCAGTACTTC. Translated, it gives CASSSVSGRADEQYF.

The chain employs TRBV7-9 and TRBJ2-5, with unresolved D. Germline CDR1 reads SEHNR; CDR2 reads FQNEAQ (reference sequence). The CDR3 loop spans 14 amino acids. V was shortened by 3 bases and J by 1 base, with 9 bases between the two germline ends. Here the CDR3 DNA reads TGTGCCAGCAGCTTTTCAGTCCTCCAAGAGACCCAGTACTTC. Its translation is CASSFSVLQETQYF.

The chain combines TRBV30 with TRBJ2-2, with D possibly being TRBD1 or TRBD2 (5 bases each). CDR3 length equals 14 residues. Trimming left V 3 bases short and J 1 base short, with 9 bases between. CDR1 GTSNPN and CDR2 SVGIG come from the germline V gene (reference sequence). The CDR3 nucleotides are TGTGCCTGGAGAGGGACGGTGAACACCGGGGAGCTGTTTTTT. Protein: CAWRGTVNTGELFF.

The rearrangement joins TRBV7-9 to TRBJ1-1; D perhaps matches TRBD1 (5 bases). The length of the CDR3 is 15 residues. The germline CDR1 and CDR2 sequences are SEHNR and FQNEAQ (reference sequence). Trimming shortened V by 4 bases and J by 5 bases, and 17 bases separated the two germline ends. The CDR3 DNA sequence: TGTGCCAGCAGCTCACTCCGGGCCGGGGGAACTGAAGCTTTCTTT. Translating it yields CASSSLRAGGTEAFF.

CDR3 in amino acids: CASKEGVGGTQYF. DNA of the CDR3: TGTGCCAGCAAGGAGGGAGTTGGAGGGACCCAGTACTTC. The V gene is TRBV2, the J gene TRBJ2-5; a possible D gene is TRBD2 (6 bases). The CDR3 contains 13 residues. V dropped 7 bases and J dropped 7 bases, with 16 bases sitting between them. CDR1 is SNHLY, CDR2 FYNNEI, per germline.

On this clone: The junction shows a germline mismatch at one end, possibly a read error. The V call is TRBV10-3, the J call TRBJ1-1; no clear D gene. CDR3 length: 13 residues. Germline V gene sequence: CDR1 ENHRY, CDR2 SYGVKD. This CDR3 is CAISEVPEAPNRF. The CDR3 region has the DNA TGTGCCATCAGTGAGGTTCCGGAGGCACCTAACAGATTT.

CDR3 loop: CASGWRTQYF. CDR3 nucleotides: TGTGCCAGCGGATGGCGGACCCAGTACTTC. J is TRBJ2-5 and V is TRBV27; D remains ambiguous. Germline V lookup: CDR1 MNHEY, CDR2 SMNVEV (reference sequence). The CDR3 consists of 10 residues. Trimming left V 8 bases short and J 7 bases short, with 8 bases between.

J is TRBJ2-2 and V is TRBV2; the D is unclear. Between the trimmed V and J ends, which lost 2 bases and 2 bases, there was a span of 9 bases. This CDR3 contains 15 residues. Germline V gene data show CDR1 as SNHLY and CDR2 as FYNNEI. The CDR3: CASSELPGNTGELFF. The CDR3 DNA follows: TGTGCCAGCAGTGAATTGCCGGGTAACACCGGGGAGCTGTTTTTT.

The chain uses TRBV29-1 and TRBJ2-5; 9 bases line up with TRBD2. This CDR3 is 15 amino acids long. Trimming took 6 bases from V and 4 from J; bases not matched to a gene: 12. CDR1 SQVTM and CDR2 ANQGSEA come from the germline V gene. The DNA of the CDR3 is TGCAGCGTCCAAAAGCTAGCGGGAAACCGAGAGACCCAGTACTTC. It is translated as CSVQKLAGNRETQYF.

This clone was seen a few times. V is TRBV29-1 and J is TRBJ2-7, with a possible D match to TRBD1 (6 bases). This CDR3 has 12 residues. Between the trimmed V and J ends, which lost 7 bases and 5 bases, there was a span of 15 bases. The germline gives CDR1 SQVTM, CDR2 ANQGSEA. CDR3 in amino acids: CSGLRGSHEQYF. The CDR3 DNA follows: TGCAGCGGATTGAGGGGGTCCCACGAGCAGTACTTC.

Only a few counts were recorded for this clone. The CDR3 spells CASNPSAYNEQFF. CDR3 sequence (DNA): TGTGCCAGCAACCCGAGTGCCTACAATGAGCAGTTCTTC. The gene calls are TRBV7-8 and TRBJ2-1; no clear D gene. Germline assignment: CDR1 SGHVS and CDR2 FQNEAQ. The CDR3 is 13 residues long. V gave up 7 bases and J gave up 2 bases, with 9 bases separating them.

The V and J genes are TRBV5-4 and TRBJ2-1; TRBD1 matches 7 bases. Germline CDR1 reads SGHNT; CDR2 reads YYREEE (reference sequence). The CDR3 is 15 residues long. The J segment lost 6 bases and the V segment lost 3 bases, leaving 9 bases of the junction unmatched. The CDR3 reads CASSSPGQVINEQFF. CDR3 nucleotides: TGTGCCAGCAGCTCTCCTGGACAGGTTATCAATGAGCAGTTCTTC. The full variable domain, in which reference TRBV5-4 and TRBJ2-1 provide the parts outside the CDR3, is ETGVTQSPTHLIKTRGQQVTLRCSSQSGHNTVSWYQQALGQGPQFIFQYYREEENGRGNFPPRFSGLQFPNYSSELNVNALELDDSALYLCASSSPGQVINEQFFGPGTRLTVL.

This clone has only a few counts. The chain couples TRBV6-5 to TRBJ1-2; tentatively, D is TRBD1 (5 bases). CDR1 is MNHEY and CDR2 is SVGAGI in the germline V gene. V lost 2 bases and J 6 bases, leaving 10 bases between the germline ends. This CDR3 spans 13 amino acids. CDR3 DNA sequence: TGTGCCAGCAGTTACACGGGGCTGGATGGCTACACCTTC. As protein: CASSYTGLDGYTF.

This clone was detected only a few times. V gene TRBV25-1 combines with J gene TRBJ2-7, with 8 nucleotides matching TRBD1. J was trimmed by 2 bases and V by 4 bases; bases with no gene match: 7. This CDR3 has 15 residues. In germline, CDR1 is MGHDK, CDR2 SYGVNS. For the CDR3, the DNA is TGTGCCAGCAGTGCGCAGGGGGCGATCCCCTACGAGCAGTACTTC. It is translated as CASSAQGAIPYEQYF.

V gene TRBV7-9 combines with J gene TRBJ2-2; 9 nucleotides match TRBD1. This CDR3 is 14 amino acids long. Losses at the gene ends were 5 bases for V and 5 bases for J; bases not matched to a gene: 3. Germline CDR1 reads SEHNR; CDR2 reads FQNEAQ (reference sequence). The CDR3 loop is CASSPQGATGELFF. The CDR3, as DNA: TGTGCCAGCAGCCCACAGGGGGCAACCGGGGAGCTGTTTTTT.